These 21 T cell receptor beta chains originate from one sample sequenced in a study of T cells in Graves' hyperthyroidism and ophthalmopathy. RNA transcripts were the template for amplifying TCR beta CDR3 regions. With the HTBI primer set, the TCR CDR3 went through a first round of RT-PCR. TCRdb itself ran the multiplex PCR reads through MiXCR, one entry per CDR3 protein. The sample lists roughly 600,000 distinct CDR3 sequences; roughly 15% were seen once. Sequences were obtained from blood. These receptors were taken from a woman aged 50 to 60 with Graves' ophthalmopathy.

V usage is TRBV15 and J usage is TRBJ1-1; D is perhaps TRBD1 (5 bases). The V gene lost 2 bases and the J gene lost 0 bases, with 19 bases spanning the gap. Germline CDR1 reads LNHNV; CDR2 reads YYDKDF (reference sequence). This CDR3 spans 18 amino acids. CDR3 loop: CATSRSLRTGTMNTEAFF. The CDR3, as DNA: TGTGCCACCAGCAGATCCCTCCGGACCGGGACGATGAACACTGAAGCTTTCTTT.

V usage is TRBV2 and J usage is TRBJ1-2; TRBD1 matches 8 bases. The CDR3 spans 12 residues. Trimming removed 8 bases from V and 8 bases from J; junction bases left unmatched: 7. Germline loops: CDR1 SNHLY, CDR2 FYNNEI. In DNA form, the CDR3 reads TGTGCCAGCCCAGGGGGCGTAGGAGGCTACACCTTC. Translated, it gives CASPGGVGGYTF.

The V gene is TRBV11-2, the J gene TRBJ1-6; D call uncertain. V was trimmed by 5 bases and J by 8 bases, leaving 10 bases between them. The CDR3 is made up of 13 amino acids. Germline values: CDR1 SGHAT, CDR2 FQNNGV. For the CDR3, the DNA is TGTGCCAGCAGCCCCTACCTTGATTCACCCCTCCACTTT. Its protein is CASSPYLDSPLHF.

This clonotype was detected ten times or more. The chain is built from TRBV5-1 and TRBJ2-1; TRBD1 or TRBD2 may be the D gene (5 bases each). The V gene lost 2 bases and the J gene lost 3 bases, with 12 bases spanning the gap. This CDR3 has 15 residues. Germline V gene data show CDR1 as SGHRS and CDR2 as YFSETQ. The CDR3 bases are TGCGCCAGCAGCTTTTGGGGACCAAGCTACAATGAGCAGTTCTTC. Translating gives CASSFWGPSYNEQFF.

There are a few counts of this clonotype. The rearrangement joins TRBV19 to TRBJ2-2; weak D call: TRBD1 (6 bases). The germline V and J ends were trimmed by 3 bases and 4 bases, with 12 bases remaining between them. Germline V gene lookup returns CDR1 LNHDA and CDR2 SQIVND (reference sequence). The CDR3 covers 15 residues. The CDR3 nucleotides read TGTGCCAGTAGTATTTGGGGCAGGGGCACCGGGGAGCTGTTTTTT. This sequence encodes CASSIWGRGTGELFF.

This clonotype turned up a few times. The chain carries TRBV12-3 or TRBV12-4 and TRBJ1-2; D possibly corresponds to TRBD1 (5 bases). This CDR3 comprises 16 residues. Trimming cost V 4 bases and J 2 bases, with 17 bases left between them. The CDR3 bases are TGTGCCAGCAGTTCTACCGGGGGATTTATAAACTATGGCTACACCTTC. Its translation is CASSSTGGFINYGYTF.

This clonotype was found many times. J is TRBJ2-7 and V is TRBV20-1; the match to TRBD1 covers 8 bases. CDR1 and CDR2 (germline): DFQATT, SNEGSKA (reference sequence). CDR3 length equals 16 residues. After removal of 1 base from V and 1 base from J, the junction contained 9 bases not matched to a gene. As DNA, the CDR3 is TGCAGTGCTAGAGCGCAGGTTAGGACAGGGTCCTACGAGCAGTACTTC. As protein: CSARAQVRTGSYEQYF.

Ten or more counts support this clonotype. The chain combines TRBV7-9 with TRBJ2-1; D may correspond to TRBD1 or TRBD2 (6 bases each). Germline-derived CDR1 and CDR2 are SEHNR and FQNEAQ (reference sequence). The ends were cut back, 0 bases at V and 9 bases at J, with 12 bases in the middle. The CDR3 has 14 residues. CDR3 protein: CASSLAPGAGEQFF. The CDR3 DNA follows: TGTGCCAGCAGCTTAGCGCCGGGGGCGGGTGAGCAGTTCTTC.

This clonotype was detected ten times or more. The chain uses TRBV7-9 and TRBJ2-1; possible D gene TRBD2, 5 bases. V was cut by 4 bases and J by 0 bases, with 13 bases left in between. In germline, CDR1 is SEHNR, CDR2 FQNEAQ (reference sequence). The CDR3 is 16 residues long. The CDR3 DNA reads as TGTGCCAGCAGCTCCTTAGCGCCGAGCTCCTACAATGAGCAGTTCTTC. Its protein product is CASSSLAPSSYNEQFF.

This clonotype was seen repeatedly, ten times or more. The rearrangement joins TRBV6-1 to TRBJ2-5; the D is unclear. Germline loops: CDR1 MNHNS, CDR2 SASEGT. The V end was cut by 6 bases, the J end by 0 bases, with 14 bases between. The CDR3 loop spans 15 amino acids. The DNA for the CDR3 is TGTGCCAGCAGCCCTAGTCACACGTACCAAGAGACCCAGTACTTC. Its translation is CASSPSHTYQETQYF.

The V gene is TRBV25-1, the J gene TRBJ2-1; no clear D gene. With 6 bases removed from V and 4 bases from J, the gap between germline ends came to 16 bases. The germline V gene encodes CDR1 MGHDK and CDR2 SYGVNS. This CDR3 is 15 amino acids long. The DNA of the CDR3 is TGTGCCAGCAGGCCTCTTTTGGGTTTATACAATGAGCAGTTCTTC. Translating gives CASRPLLGLYNEQFF.

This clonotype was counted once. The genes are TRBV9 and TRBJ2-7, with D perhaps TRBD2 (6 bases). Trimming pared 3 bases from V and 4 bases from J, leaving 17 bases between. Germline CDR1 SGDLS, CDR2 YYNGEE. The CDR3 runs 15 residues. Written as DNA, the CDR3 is TGTGCCAGCAGCGAGGGACTTCTTTCCTCTTACGAGCAGTACTTC. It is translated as CASSEGLLSSYEQYF. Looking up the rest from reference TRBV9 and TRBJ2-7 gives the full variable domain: DSGVTQTPKHLITATGQRVTLRCSPRSGDLSVYWYQQSLDQGLQFLIQYYNGEERAKGNILERFSAQQFPDLHSELNLSSLELGDSALYFCASSEGLLSSYEQYFGPGTRLTVT.

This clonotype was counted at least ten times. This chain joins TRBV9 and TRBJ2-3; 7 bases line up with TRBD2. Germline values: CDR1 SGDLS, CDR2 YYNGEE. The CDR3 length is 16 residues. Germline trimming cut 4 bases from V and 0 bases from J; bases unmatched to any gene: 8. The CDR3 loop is CASSRASGTSTDTQYF. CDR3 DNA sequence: TGTGCCAGCAGCAGGGCTAGCGGTACTAGCACAGATACGCAGTATTTT.

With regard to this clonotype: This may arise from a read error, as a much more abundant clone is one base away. DNA for the CDR3: TGTGCCAGCAGTTTTGGACTAGCGGGAGGTCCGCAGTACGTC. Translation gives CASSFGLAGGPQYV. The chain has TRBV5-6 and TRBJ2-7; the match to TRBD2 covers 14 bases. CDR3 length equals 14 residues. V lost 5 bases, J lost 9 bases, and 7 bases stayed unmatched. Germline V gene lookup returns CDR1 SGHDT and CDR2 YYEEEE.

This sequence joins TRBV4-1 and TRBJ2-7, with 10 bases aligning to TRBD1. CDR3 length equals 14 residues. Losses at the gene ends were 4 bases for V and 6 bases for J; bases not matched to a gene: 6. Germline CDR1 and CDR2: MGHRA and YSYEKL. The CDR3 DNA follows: TGCGCCAGCAGCCTCCGGGACAGGGGTAGCGAGCAGTACTTC. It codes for CASSLRDRGSEQYF.

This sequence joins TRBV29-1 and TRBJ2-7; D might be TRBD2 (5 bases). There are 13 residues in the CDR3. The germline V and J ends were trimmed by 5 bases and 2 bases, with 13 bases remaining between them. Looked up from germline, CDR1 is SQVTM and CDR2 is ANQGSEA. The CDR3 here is CSVLTKMTYEQYF. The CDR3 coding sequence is TGCAGCGTTTTGACTAAGATGACCTACGAGCAGTACTTC.

DNA for the CDR3: TGTGCCAGCAGTTATGGCTTTTCGGAGCTGTTTTTT. It translates to CASSYGFSELFF. V usage is TRBV12-3 or TRBV12-4 and J usage is TRBJ2-2; unclear D gene. There are 12 residues in the CDR3. V lost 4 bases and J 10 bases, leaving 10 bases between the germline ends.

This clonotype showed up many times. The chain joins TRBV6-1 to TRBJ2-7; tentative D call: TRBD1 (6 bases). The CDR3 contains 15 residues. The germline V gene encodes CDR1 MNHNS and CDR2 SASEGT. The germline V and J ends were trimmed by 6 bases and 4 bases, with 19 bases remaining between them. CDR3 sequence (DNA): TGTGCCAGCAGCGAAAGTCAGGGGTTGGAGTACGAGCAGTACTTC. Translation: CASSESQGLEYEQYF.

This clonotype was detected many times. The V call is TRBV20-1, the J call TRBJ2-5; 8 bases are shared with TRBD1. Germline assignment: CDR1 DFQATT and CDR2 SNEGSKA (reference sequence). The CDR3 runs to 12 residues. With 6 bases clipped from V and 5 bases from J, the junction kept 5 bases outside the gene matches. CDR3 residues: CSANRGLETQYF. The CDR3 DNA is TGCAGTGCCAACAGGGGGTTGGAGACCCAGTACTTC.

The CDR3 bases are TGTGCCAGCAGAGGGCCCTCCTACGAGCAGTACTTC. Protein sequence: CASRGPSYEQYF. The chain recombines TRBV27 with TRBJ2-7, with D uncertain. The germline CDR1 and CDR2 sequences are MNHEY and SMNVEV (reference sequence). This CDR3 region has 12 residues. Trimming removed 6 bases at V and 0 bases at J, with 6 bases between.

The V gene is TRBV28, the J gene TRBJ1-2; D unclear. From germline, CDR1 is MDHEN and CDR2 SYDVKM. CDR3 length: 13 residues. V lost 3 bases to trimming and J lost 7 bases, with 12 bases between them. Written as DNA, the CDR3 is TGTGCCAGCAGTTTTGGGAGACCCGGTGGCTACACCTTC. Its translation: CASSFGRPGGYTF.